This T cell receptor (beta chain) was observed in a study of T cell repertoires in cytomegalovirus infection. As for the study in general: Indications came from public TCR beta signatures; they pointed to CMV infection and to a matching HLA type.

Trimming cost V 4 bases and J 5 bases, with 15 bases left between them. Germline V gene data show CDR1 as LNHDA and CDR2 as SQIVND (reference sequence). The CDR3 spans 15 residues. A remark on this clonotype: What it binds is unknown.

TCRdb redid the calling of the reads with MiXCR, one entry per CDR3 protein. The table has about 500,000 distinct CDR3 sequences, 30% to 35% seen once. This sequence was found in a human donor in good health (CMV status not recorded). Some clones in this sample may be carry-over from other donors' samples. Material: cultured PBMCs, obtained from culture after CMV antigen stimulation. The chain has TRBV19 and TRBJ2-1, with D perhaps TRBD2 (5 bases). The CDR3 sequence is CASSTTDSANNEQFF. Here the CDR3 DNA reads TGTGCCAGTAGTACGACGGATAGCGCCAACAATGAGCAGTTCTTC.